A selection of T cell receptor beta chains follows, all from one sample in a study of blood T cell repertoires in COVID-19. Method: immunoSEQ multiplex PCR; TCRdb's copy keeps in-frame clones and lacks some. Seen here are some 390,000 clones, around 89% observed once, and the top ten hold 1.1%. The specimen sequenced was PBMCs or T cells enriched from blood (not recorded which). These receptor sequences come from a man aged 30 to 39 who had recovered from COVID-19. The conserved cysteine and the conserved F or W are not part of the CDR3 here. The order of the fields is CDR3 length, V gene, CDR3 protein.

>11|TRBV6-1
ASSEVGVREQY
>13|TRBV5-6
ASSAGTGGIYEQF
>13|TRBV5-1
ASYHDRVGRGEQF
>9|TRBV28
ASRSGLRGY
>15|TRBV7-9
ASSSGTWTLMNTEAF
>9|TRBV2
ASSGGGEAF
>13|TRBV5-1
ASSDRGLAGNEQY
>17|TRBV13
ASSLDGDGSISGTDTQY
>10|TRBV2
AREDREVGYT
>14|TRBV28
ASSWTGLRDTGELF
>14|TRBV4-2
ASSQQTGMNTGELF
>15|TRBV28
ASLPGGEVLTNQPQH
>9|TRBV12-3/TRBV12-4
ASSFEGTQY
>14|TRBV11-2
ASSLDLGGGAYEQY
>13|TRBV3-1/TRBV3-2
ASSQGPVVNSPLH
>11|TRBV12-3/TRBV12-4
ASSLNPLFEAF
>17|TRBV7-2
ASSLGRDKALIYSYEQY
>14|TRBV7-8
ASRPGTDNSNQPQH
>16|TRBV28
ASLPPPSGWGPSEKLF
>14|TRBV14
ASSQDATGGYYGYT
>13|TRBV11-2
ASSSNQRERYIQY
>13|TRBV30
AWSVPWGATYEQY
>12|TRBV15
ATRASGSKETQY
>13|TRBV7-2
ASSLESSSGNTIY
>11|TRBV5-1
ASSLGTSYEQF
>13|TRBV28
ASSLGAKANYGYT
>12|TRBV14
ASSQDWQGYEQY
>11|TRBV6-5
ASEGQGNYGYT
>13|TRBV6-5
ASSLRGGSGDTQY
>14|TRBV12-5
ASGFEAGLFQETQY
>13|TRBV9
ASSISGSGTDTQY
>11|TRBV25-1
ASSVGSLNRLF
>12|TRBV5-6
ASSRDSSGNTIY
>13|TRBV27
ASSRTGSYNSPLH
>11|TRBV11-2
ASSLDQGNTIY
>15|TRBV18
ASSRLHLEPGANVLT
>11|TRBV5-1
ASSTSGAYEQY
>15|TRBV18
ASSPGTSGAPTDTQY
>11|TRBV6-5
ASRKTGGEKLF
>12|TRBV9
ASSVRGGWTEAF
>13|TRBV7-9
ASSFPGGSGNTIY
>11|TRBV2
ARAFGNSYEQY
>11|TRBV5-1
ASSRDRNYEQY
>12|TRBV3-1/TRBV3-2
ASSLGLGTYEQY
>10|TRBV11-2
ASSLARYEQY
>13|TRBV11-2
ASSYTSGSSYEQY
>13|TRBV7-9
ASSSGTGRQETQY
>11|TRBV5-1
ASTEHTTDTQY
>12|TRBV28
ASSLIGGNYGYT
>12|TRBV6-5
ASSYRVRDSPLH
>12|TRBV5-1
ASSLAGGPNEQY
>15|TRBV3-1/TRBV3-2
ASSPDPRTGNTGELF
>13|TRBV5-1
ASSLVVRGTHGYT
>17|TRBV28
ASSSGQQGVLLQGQPQH
>10|TRBV28
ASSGQFNEQF